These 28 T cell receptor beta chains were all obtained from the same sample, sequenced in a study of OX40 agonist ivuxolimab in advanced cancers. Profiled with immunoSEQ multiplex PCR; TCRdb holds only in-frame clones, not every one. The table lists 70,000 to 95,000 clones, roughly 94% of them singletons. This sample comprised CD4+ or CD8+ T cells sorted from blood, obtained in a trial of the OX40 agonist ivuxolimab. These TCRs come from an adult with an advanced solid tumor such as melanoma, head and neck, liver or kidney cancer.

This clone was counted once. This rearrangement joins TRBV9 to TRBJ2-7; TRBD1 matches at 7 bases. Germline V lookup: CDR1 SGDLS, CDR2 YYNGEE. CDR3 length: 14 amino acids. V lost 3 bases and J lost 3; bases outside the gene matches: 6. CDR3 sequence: CASSGRQGDYEQYF. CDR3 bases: TGTGCCAGCAGCGGGAGACAGGGAGACTACGAGCAGTACTTC.

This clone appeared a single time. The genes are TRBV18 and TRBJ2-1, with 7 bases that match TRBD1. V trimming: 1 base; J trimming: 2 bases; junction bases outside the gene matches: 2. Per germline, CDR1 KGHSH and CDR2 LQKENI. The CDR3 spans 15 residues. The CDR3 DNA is TGTGCCAGCTCACCACTTGACAGGGCCTACAATGAGCAGTTCTTC. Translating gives CASSPLDRAYNEQFF.

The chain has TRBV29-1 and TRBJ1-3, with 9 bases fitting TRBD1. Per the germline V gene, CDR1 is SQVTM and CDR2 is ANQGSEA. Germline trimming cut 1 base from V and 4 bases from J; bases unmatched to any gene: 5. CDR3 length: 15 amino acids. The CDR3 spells CSVEVQQGAGNTIYF. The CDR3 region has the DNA TGCAGCGTTGAAGTCCAACAGGGGGCAGGAAACACCATATATTTT.

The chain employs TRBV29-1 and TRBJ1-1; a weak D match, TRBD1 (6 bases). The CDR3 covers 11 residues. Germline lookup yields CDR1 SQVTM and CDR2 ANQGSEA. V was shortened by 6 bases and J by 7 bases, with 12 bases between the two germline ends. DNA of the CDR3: TGCAGCGTGGACAGCGTAGGTGAAGCTTTCTTT. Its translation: CSVDSVGEAFF.

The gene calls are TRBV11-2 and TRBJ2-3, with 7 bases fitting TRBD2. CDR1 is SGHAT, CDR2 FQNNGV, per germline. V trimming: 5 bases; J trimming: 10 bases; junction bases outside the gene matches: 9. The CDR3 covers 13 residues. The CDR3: CASSGSGPAPQYF. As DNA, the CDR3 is TGTGCCAGCAGCGGTAGCGGGCCTGCCCCGCAGTATTTT.

The CDR3 DNA reads as TGTGCCAGCAGCCGCCAGGGAGGGGAGCAGTTCTTC. It specifies CASSRQGGEQFF. The chain carries TRBV7-2 and TRBJ2-1, with 7 bases matching TRBD2. The CDR3 runs 12 residues. CDR1 is SGHTA and CDR2 is FQGNSA in the germline V gene. The junction had 5 bases not matched to a gene; V was cut back by 5 bases and J by 10 bases.

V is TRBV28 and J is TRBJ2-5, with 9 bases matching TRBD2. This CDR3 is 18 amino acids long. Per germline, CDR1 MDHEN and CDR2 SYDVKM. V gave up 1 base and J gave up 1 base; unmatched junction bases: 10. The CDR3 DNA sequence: TGTGCCAGCAGTTTATCGGGCGCTAGCGGGGCAGTCCAAGAGACCCAGTACTTC. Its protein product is CASSLSGASGAVQETQYF.

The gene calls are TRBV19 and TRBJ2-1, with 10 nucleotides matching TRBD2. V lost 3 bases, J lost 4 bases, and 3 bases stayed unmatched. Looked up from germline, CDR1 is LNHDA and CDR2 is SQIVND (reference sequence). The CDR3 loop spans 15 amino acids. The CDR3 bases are TGTGCCAGTAGTATTGGGACTAGCGAATACAATGAGCAGTTCTTC. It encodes CASSIGTSEYNEQFF.

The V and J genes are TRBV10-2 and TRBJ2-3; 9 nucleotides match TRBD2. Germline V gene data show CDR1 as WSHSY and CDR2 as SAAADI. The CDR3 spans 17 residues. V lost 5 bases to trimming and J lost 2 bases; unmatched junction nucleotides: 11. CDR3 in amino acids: CASSTPRTSDYTDTQYF. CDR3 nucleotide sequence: TGCGCCAGCAGTACCCCCAGGACTAGCGACTACACAGATACGCAGTATTTT.

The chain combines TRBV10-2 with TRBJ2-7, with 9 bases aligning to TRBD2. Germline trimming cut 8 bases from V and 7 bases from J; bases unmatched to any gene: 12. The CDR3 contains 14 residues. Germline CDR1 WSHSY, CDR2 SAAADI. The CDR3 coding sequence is TGCGCCAGCGGGCCGCGGGGGGGCCTCGGTGAGCAGTACTTC. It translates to CASGPRGGLGEQYF.

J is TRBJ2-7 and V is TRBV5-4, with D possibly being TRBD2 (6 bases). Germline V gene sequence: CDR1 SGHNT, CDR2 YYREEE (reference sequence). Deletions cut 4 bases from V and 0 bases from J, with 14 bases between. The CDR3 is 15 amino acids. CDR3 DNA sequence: TGTGCCAGCAGCGCTGGAGCGGGCAGCTCCTACGAGCAGTACTTC. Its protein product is CASSAGAGSSYEQYF.

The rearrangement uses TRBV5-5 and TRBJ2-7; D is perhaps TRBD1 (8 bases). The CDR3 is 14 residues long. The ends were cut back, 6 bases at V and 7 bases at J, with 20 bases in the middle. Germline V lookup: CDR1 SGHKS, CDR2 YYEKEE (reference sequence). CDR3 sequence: CASTPQGGWGEQYF. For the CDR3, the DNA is TGTGCCAGCACCCCACAGGGGGGGTGGGGAGAGCAGTACTTC.

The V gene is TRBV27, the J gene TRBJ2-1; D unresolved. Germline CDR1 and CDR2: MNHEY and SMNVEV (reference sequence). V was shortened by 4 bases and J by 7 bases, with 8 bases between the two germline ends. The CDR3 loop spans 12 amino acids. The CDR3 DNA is TGTGCCAGCAGTTCTGGGTATAATGAGCAGTTCTTC. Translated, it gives CASSSGYNEQFF.

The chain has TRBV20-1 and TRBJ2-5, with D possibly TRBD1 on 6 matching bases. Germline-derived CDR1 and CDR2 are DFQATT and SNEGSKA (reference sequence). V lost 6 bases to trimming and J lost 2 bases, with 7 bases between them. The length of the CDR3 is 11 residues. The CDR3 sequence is CSATGQETQYF. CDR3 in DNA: TGCAGTGCCACAGGGCAAGAGACCCAGTACTTC.

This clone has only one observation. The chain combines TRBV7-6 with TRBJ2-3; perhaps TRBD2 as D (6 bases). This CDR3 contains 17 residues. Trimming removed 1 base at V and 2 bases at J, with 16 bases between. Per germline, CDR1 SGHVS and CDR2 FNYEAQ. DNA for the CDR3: TGTGCCAGCAGCTTAGGTCGTGTTAGCGGTTACACAGATACGCAGTATTTT. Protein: CASSLGRVSGYTDTQYF. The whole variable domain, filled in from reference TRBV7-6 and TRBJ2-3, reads GAGVSQSPRYKVTKRGQDVALRCDPISGHVSLYWYRQALGQGPEFLTYFNYEAQQDKSGLPNDRFSAERPEGSISTLTIQRTEQRDSAMYRCASSLGRVSGYTDTQYFGPGTRLTVL.

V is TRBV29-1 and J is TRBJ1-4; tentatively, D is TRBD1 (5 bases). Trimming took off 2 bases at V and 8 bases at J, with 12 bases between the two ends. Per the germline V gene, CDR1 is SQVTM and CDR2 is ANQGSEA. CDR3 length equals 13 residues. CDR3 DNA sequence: TGCAGCGTTGAAATTGGGGGTGGCGAAAAACTGTTTTTT. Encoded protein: CSVEIGGGEKLFF.

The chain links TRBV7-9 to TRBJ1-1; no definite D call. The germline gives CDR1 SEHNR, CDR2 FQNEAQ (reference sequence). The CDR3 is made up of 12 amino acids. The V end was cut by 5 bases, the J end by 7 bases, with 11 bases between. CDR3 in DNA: TGTGCCAGCAGCCCCGGGTCCAGTGAAGCTTTCTTT. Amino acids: CASSPGSSEAFF.

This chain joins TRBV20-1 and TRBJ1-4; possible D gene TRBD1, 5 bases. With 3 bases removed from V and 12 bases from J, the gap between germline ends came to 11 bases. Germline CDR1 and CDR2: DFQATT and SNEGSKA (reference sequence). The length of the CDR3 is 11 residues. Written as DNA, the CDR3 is TGCAGTGCTAGGGTGGGCAGGGAACTGTTTTTT. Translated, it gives CSARVGRELFF.

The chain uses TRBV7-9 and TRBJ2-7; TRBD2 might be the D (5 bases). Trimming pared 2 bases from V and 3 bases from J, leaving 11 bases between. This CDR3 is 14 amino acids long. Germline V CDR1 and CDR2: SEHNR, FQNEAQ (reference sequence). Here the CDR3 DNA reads TGTGCCAGCAGCTTAAGGCCCGGAGGCTACGAGCAGTACTTC. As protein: CASSLRPGGYEQYF.

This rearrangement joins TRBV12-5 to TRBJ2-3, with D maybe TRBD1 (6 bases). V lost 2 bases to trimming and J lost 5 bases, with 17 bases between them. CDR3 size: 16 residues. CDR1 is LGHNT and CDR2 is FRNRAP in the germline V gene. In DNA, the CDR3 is TGTGCTAGTGGTTTGACCCCGGGACAACCCAAAGATACGCAGTATTTT. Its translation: CASGLTPGQPKDTQYF.

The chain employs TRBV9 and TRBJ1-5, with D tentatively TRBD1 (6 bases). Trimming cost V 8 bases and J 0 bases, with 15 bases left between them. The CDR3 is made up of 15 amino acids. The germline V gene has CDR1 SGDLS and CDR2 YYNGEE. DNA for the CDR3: TGTGCCAGTTCTCAGGGGCCGGTTAGCAATCAGCCCCAGCATTTT. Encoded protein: CASSQGPVSNQPQHF.

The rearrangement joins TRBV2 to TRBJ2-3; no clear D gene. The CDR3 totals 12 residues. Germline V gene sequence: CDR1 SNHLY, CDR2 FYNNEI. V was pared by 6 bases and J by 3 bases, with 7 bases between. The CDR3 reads CASSRNTDTQYF. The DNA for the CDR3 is TGTGCCAGCAGCCGAAATACAGATACGCAGTATTTT.

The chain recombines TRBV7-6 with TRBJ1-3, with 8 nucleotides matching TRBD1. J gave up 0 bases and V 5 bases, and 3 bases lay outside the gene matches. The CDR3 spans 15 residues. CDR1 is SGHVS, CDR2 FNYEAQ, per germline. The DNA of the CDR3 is TGTGCCAGCAGCCGCGGACAGGGCTCTGGAAACACCATATATTTT. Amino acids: CASSRGQGSGNTIYF.

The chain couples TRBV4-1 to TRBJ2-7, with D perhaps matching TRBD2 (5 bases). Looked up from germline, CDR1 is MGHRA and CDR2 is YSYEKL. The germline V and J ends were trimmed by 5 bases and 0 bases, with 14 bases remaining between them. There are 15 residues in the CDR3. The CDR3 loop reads CASSSGRSSSYEQYF. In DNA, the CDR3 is TGCGCCAGCAGCAGCGGACGTAGTAGCTCCTACGAGCAGTACTTC.

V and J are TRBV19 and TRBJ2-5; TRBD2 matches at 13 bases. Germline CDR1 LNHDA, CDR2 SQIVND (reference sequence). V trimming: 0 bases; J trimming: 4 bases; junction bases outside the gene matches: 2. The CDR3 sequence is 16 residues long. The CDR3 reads CASSIEGTSGVETQYF. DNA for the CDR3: TGTGCCAGTAGTATAGAAGGGACTAGCGGGGTAGAGACCCAGTACTTC.

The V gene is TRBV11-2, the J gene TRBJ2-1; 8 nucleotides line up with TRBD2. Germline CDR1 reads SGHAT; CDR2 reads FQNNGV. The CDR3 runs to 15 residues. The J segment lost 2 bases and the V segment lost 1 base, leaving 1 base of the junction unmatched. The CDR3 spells CASSLVSGAYNEQFF. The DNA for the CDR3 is TGTGCCAGCAGCTTAGTTAGCGGGGCCTACAATGAGCAGTTCTTC.

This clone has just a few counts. The CDR3 loop reads CASSLGRVPTGELFF. CDR3 DNA: TGTGCCAGCAGCCTTGGACGGGTACCCACCGGGGAGCTGTTTTTT. This chain links TRBV7-9 with TRBJ2-2; D gene uncertain. The CDR3 is made up of 15 amino acids. Germline CDR1 reads SEHNR; CDR2 reads FQNEAQ (reference sequence). V gave up 5 bases and J gave up 4 bases, with 14 bases separating them.

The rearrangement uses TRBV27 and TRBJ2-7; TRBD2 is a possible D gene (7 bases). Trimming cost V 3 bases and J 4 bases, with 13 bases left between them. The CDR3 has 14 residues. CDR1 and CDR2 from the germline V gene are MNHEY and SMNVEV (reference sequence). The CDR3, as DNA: TGTGCCAGCAGTTTCGCGGGGGCGAGATACGAGCAGTACTTC. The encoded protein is CASSFAGARYEQYF.